Only a few counts were recorded for the clone carrying this TCR beta chain. Its antigen is as yet unknown. The sample comes from a study of beta chain features in type 1 diabetes. CDR3 length equals 17 residues. Losses at the gene ends were 4 bases for V and 4 bases for J; bases not matched to a gene: 9. In germline, CDR1 is SGDLS, CDR2 YYNGEE. cDNA synthesis used the whole RNA isolate, giving expressed TCRB sequences. TCRdb keeps only in-frame clones here, not all; method: immunoSEQ multiplex PCR. The sample gives some 350,000 clones, 13% of which show up once; roughly 0.015% is in the top ten. Findings and caveats of the study: Among patients with Type 1 diabetes, TCRB CDR3s were moderately but significantly shorter in every one of the four CD4+ subsets.

Sequences were obtained from naive CD4+ T cells from blood. The sequence was collected from a woman between 18 and 30 years old with type 1 diabetes. J is TRBJ2-5 and V is TRBV9; 14 nucleotides match TRBD2. CDR3 sequence reads: CASSHGTSGSGTETQYF. In DNA, the CDR3 is TGTGCCAGCAGCCACGGGACTAGCGGGAGTGGGACAGAGACCCAGTACTTC.